The sequence of this TCR beta chain was determined in a study of early stage breast cancer tumors. Study-wide results and limits: Commonly generated sequences made up most enriched TCRB sequences shared between patients. Tumors had about 2.5-fold higher T cell density and higher clonality than adjacent normal breast tissue.

Only in-frame clones appear in the TCRdb table, and some are missing; sequencing was by immunoSEQ multiplex PCR. The data contain 5,000 to 5,500 clones, 55% to 75% of them singletons. This clone was seen only a few times. The antigen is unknown. Germline trimming cut 6 bases from V and 2 bases from J; bases unmatched to any gene: 15. CDR3 size: 18 residues. From germline, CDR1 is MNHEY and CDR2 SMNVEV (reference sequence). This clonotype was obtained from a person aged 55-75 years with breast cancer. The sample consisted of breast tumor tissue. The rearrangement links TRBV27 to TRBJ2-1, with 8 nucleotides matching TRBD1. This chain's CDR3 is CASRITIRPGQAYNEQFF. In DNA form, the CDR3 reads TGTGCCAGCAGAATAACCATACGACCGGGACAGGCCTACAATGAGCAGTTCTTC.